This T cell receptor beta chain was identified during a study of glioma-infiltrating T cells. Overall study findings and caveats: Gliomas, especially low-grade, showed above-expected tissue-blood divergence; non-neoplastic patients showed below. Very few CDR3 sequences were shared between tissue and blood.

On this clonotype itself: Its cognate antigen is unknown.

TCR alpha and beta CDR3 regions were amplified from RNA using iRepertoire nested multiplex PCR. For one-step reverse transcription and amplification, about 85-400 ng of tissue mRNA or PBMC total RNA was used. TCRdb re-analysed the multiplex PCR reads in MiXCR, keeping a single row per CDR3 protein. This sample yields about 130,000 distinct CDR3 sequences, of which under 30% are seen a single time; 27% belongs to the top ten. The clonotype comes from a human donor with low-grade glioma or glioblastoma, undergoing nonglioma brain surgery, or in good health (not recorded which). The material sequenced was glioma tissue, nonneoplastic brain tissue, or PBMCs (not recorded which).

As DNA, the CDR3 is TGTGCCAGCAGCCAAGCCGGGGTTGGAAACACCATATATTTT. Its translation is CASSQAGVGNTIYF. V usage is TRBV3-1 and J usage is TRBJ1-3; no definite D call. This CDR3 is built from 14 residues. The V end was cut by 1 base, the J end by 3 bases, with 7 bases between. Germline-derived CDR1 and CDR2 are LGHDT and YNNKEL (reference sequence).